Below are 31 T cell receptor beta chains sequenced from a single sample in a study of cytomegalovirus exposure and HLA in healthy donors. Profiling relied on immunoSEQ multiplex PCR, and the TCRdb table lists in-frame clones only, not all of them. The sample consists of more than 250,000 clones, just over 85% of them appearing once. Sequenced: PBMCs. These receptors came from a woman aged 18 to 35 in good health and CMV-seronegative.

The chain is built from TRBV18 and TRBJ2-5, with TRBD1 matching over 7 bases. The CDR3 loop spans 17 amino acids. The germline gives CDR1 KGHSH, CDR2 LQKENI. V was pared by 0 bases and J by 0 bases, with 7 bases of the junction left unmatched. The CDR3 reads CASSPPRQGGNQETQYF. The CDR3 DNA reads as TGTGCCAGCTCACCACCGAGACAGGGTGGCAACCAAGAGACCCAGTACTTC.

V gene TRBV7-2 combines with J gene TRBJ2-1; weak D call: TRBD1 (6 bases). Germline assignment: CDR1 SGHTA and CDR2 FQGNSA. The V and J ends lost 1 base and 4 bases respectively, with 17 bases between them. The CDR3 length is 17 residues. CDR3 in DNA: TGTGCCAGCAGCTTAGGTCCCCAGGGGCTGGTATACAATGAGCAGTTCTTC. Translation gives CASSLGPQGLVYNEQFF.

This clone showed up just once. This chain links TRBV27 with TRBJ1-4; D unclear. Germline CDR1 MNHEY, CDR2 SMNVEV (reference sequence). Trimming pared 5 bases from V and 0 bases from J, leaving 7 bases between. This CDR3 contains 14 residues. CDR3 nucleotides: TGTGCCAGCAGTAAACAAACAACTAATGAAAAACTGTTTTTT. It yields the protein CASSKQTTNEKLFF.

The rearrangement uses TRBV6-1 and TRBJ2-1; 10 positions match TRBD1. The CDR3 has 14 amino acids. Germline V gives CDR1 MNHNS, CDR2 SASEGT. V lost 3 bases, J lost 5 bases, and 1 base stayed unmatched. DNA for the CDR3: TGTGCCAGCAGTGAGGGGACAGGGGACAATGAGCAGTTCTTC. Its translation is CASSEGTGDNEQFF.

The chain couples TRBV6-5 to TRBJ1-1; no firm D call. The CDR3 consists of 14 residues. Germline V gene lookup returns CDR1 MNHEY and CDR2 SVGAGI. Trimming took 9 bases from V and 3 from J, leaving 17 bases between them. The CDR3 DNA reads as TGTGCCAGTAAGCCAGTGTACGAGGACACTGAAGCTTTCTTT. It codes for CASKPVYEDTEAFF.

The chain uses TRBV7-3 and TRBJ2-5; a possible D gene is TRBD1 (6 bases). The CDR3 loop spans 13 amino acids. In germline, CDR1 is SGHTA, CDR2 FQGTGA. Trimming removed 3 bases at V and 5 bases at J, with 10 bases between. This chain's CDR3 is CASSLAGDETQYF. CDR3 coding DNA: TGTGCCAGCAGCTTGGCAGGGGATGAGACCCAGTACTTC.

The chain uses TRBV6-6 and TRBJ1-2; weak D call: TRBD1 (6 bases). V was cut by 10 bases and J by 0 bases, with 12 bases left in between. Germline loops: CDR1 MNHNY, CDR2 SVGAGI (reference sequence). This CDR3 has 13 residues. In DNA, the CDR3 is TGTGCCACCCGGGACAATCCTAACTATGGCTACACCTTC. The encoded protein is CATRDNPNYGYTF.

The chain uses TRBV28 and TRBJ1-4; D is undetermined. V was cut by 1 base and J by 8 bases, with 11 bases left in between. Germline CDR1 reads MDHEN; CDR2 reads SYDVKM. This CDR3 is built from 14 residues. The CDR3 is CASSLLEEKEKLFF. In nucleotides, the CDR3 is TGTGCCAGCAGTTTATTAGAAGAAAAGGAAAAACTGTTTTTT.

J is TRBJ1-2 and V is TRBV27, with TRBD1 as a possible D gene (6 bases). The CDR3 extends over 15 amino acids. Germline CDR1 reads MNHEY; CDR2 reads SMNVEV (reference sequence). Between the trimmed V and J ends, which lost 5 bases and 4 bases, there was a span of 17 bases. The CDR3 nucleotides are TGTGCCAGCAGTGGCGCCTTCAGGGGTGGCTATGGCTACACCTTC. Protein: CASSGAFRGGYGYTF.

V usage is TRBV7-3 and J usage is TRBJ2-1; the D is unclear. The CDR3 consists of 16 residues. Trimming took off 0 bases at V and 0 bases at J, with 9 bases between the two ends. Per the germline V gene, CDR1 is SGHTA and CDR2 is FQGTGA. The CDR3 bases are TGTGCCAGCAGCTTAACATCTTCCAGCTCCTACAATGAGCAGTTCTTC. Amino acid sequence: CASSLTSSSSYNEQFF.

This clone was observed a single time. The J gene is TRBJ2-7, the V gene TRBV6-5; TRBD2 might be the D (6 bases). CDR1 MNHEY and CDR2 SVGAGI come from the germline V gene. V lost 0 bases, J lost 1 base, and 7 bases lay in between. This CDR3 has 14 amino acids. CDR3 protein: CASSYSAGSYEQYF. In DNA, the CDR3 is TGTGCCAGCAGTTACTCTGCGGGATCCTACGAGCAGTACTTC.

The chain uses TRBV2 and TRBJ2-3; 9 bases line up with TRBD2. Germline CDR1 reads SNHLY; CDR2 reads FYNNEI. The CDR3 has 15 amino acids. J was trimmed by 2 bases and V by 6 bases; bases with no gene match: 6. In nucleotides, the CDR3 is TGTGCCAGCAGCGTAGGACTAGCGAACACAGATACGCAGTATTTT. This codes for CASSVGLANTDTQYF.

This clone appeared once. The chain carries TRBV28 and TRBJ2-3; maybe TRBD2 (5 bases). The ends were cut back, 5 bases at V and 2 bases at J, with 11 bases in the middle. This CDR3 is built from 14 residues. Germline CDR1 reads MDHEN; CDR2 reads SYDVKM. In DNA, the CDR3 is TGTGCCAGCAGTCCAGCGGTTTACACAGATACGCAGTATTTT. It codes for CASSPAVYTDTQYF.

This chain links TRBV19 with TRBJ2-7; tentatively, D is TRBD1 (7 bases). Germline CDR1 and CDR2: LNHDA and SQIVND (reference sequence). V was cut by 7 bases and J by 5 bases, with 15 bases left in between. CDR3 size: 13 residues. This CDR3 reads CASKEGASHEQYF. The CDR3, as DNA: TGTGCCAGTAAGGAGGGGGCCTCGCACGAGCAGTACTTC.

The chain carries TRBV28 and TRBJ2-5; TRBD2 might be the D (5 bases). The germline V gene encodes CDR1 MDHEN and CDR2 SYDVKM. Trimming removed 6 bases at V and 2 bases at J, with 10 bases between. The CDR3 totals 13 residues. The CDR3 nucleotides are TGTGCCAGCAGGAGGGAAAATCAAGAGACCCAGTACTTC. This codes for CASRRENQETQYF. The variable domain in full, with the rest retrieved from reference TRBV28 and TRBJ2-5, is DVKVTQSSRYLVKRTGEKVFLECVQDMDHENMFWYRQDPGLGLRLIYFSYDVKMKEKGDIPEGYSVSREKKERFSLILESASTNQTSMYLCASRRENQETQYFGPGTRLLVL.

The count of this clone is one. The rearrangement links TRBV15 to TRBJ1-2; D gene uncertain. Germline V gene sequence: CDR1 LNHNV, CDR2 YYDKDF (reference sequence). The CDR3 length is 16 residues. V lost 3 bases to trimming and J lost 6 bases, with 20 bases between them. The chain's CDR3 is CATSSSIEEDGDGYTF. DNA of the CDR3: TGTGCCACCAGCAGCTCCATAGAAGAAGACGGGGATGGCTACACCTTC.

This clone was counted ten times or more. The rearrangement joins TRBV6-5 to TRBJ1-2; a weak D match, TRBD1 (5 bases). The CDR3 loop spans 11 amino acids. Germline V CDR1 and CDR2: MNHEY, SVGAGI. Trimming took 6 bases from V and 6 from J, leaving 8 bases between them. Here the CDR3 reads CASRRGDGYTF. The CDR3 DNA reads TGTGCCAGCAGACGGGGGGATGGCTACACCTTC.

The chain recombines TRBV6-5 with TRBJ2-7, with 12 nucleotides matching TRBD2. CDR3 length: 16 residues. CDR1 is MNHEY, CDR2 SVGAGI, per germline. The trim removed 0 bases at V and 7 bases at J, leaving 7 bases unmatched. CDR3 DNA: TGTGCCAGCAGTTACTCTCCTAGCGGGAGGGTTGGGGAGCAGTACTTC. Amino acids: CASSYSPSGRVGEQYF.

The chain combines TRBV4-2 with TRBJ2-7; D is uncertain. CDR1 is LGHNA and CDR2 is YNFKEQ in the germline V gene. The CDR3 extends over 14 amino acids. The V and J ends lost 0 bases and 1 base respectively, with 7 bases between them. Here the CDR3 reads CASSQERRSYEQYF. The DNA for the CDR3 is TGTGCCAGCAGCCAAGAGCGGAGATCCTACGAGCAGTACTTC.

On this clone: Other nucleotide sequences from this sample produce the same CDR3. The gene calls are TRBV6-5 and TRBJ1-2; perhaps TRBD1 as D (6 bases). This CDR3 spans 13 amino acids. In germline, CDR1 is MNHEY, CDR2 SVGAGI. V was clipped by 5 bases and J by 5 bases, with 12 bases between them. The CDR3 DNA sequence: TGTGCCAGCAGTCCGGACAGCATTTATGGCTACACCTTC. This codes for CASSPDSIYGYTF.

The chain recombines TRBV5-4 with TRBJ2-1; the match to TRBD1 covers 10 bases. This CDR3 spans 19 amino acids. Looked up from germline, CDR1 is SGHNT and CDR2 is YYREEE (reference sequence). The V and J ends lost 3 bases and 3 bases, in that order; junction bases with no gene match: 15. The CDR3 DNA is TGTGCCAGCAGCTCCACGGGGGGGACAGGGGCCAGCGGCTACAATGAGCAGTTCTTC. Translated: CASSSTGGTGASGYNEQFF. The full variable domain, completed using reference TRBV5-4 and TRBJ2-1, is ETGVTQSPTHLIKTRGQQVTLRCSSQSGHNTVSWYQQALGQGPQFIFQYYREEENGRGNFPPRFSGLQFPNYSSELNVNALELDDSALYLCASSSTGGTGASGYNEQFFGPGTRLTVL.

J is TRBJ1-2 and V is TRBV7-8; TRBD1 agrees at 7 bases. The CDR3 has 13 amino acids. Germline-derived CDR1 and CDR2 are SGHVS and FQNEAQ. Trimming cost V 8 bases and J 1 base; bases outside gene matches: 4. CDR3 coding DNA: TGTGCCAGCCAAACAGGGGATAACTATGGCTACACCTTC. This encodes CASQTGDNYGYTF.

This chain connects TRBV7-7 to TRBJ2-7, with TRBD2 matching over 7 bases. The CDR3 extends over 14 amino acids. Trimming cost V 0 bases and J 2 bases; bases outside gene matches: 1. Germline loops: CDR1 SSHAT, CDR2 FNYEAQ (reference sequence). The chain's CDR3 is CASSLAGGAYEQYF. The CDR3 DNA sequence: TGTGCCAGCAGCTTAGCGGGGGGGGCCTACGAGCAGTACTTC.

About this clone: Germline is not matched at one junction end, which may reflect a read error. This chain links TRBV10-3 with TRBJ2-7; TRBD2 might be the D (5 bases). This CDR3 region has 15 residues. Germline lookup yields CDR1 ENHRY and CDR2 SYGVKD. The chain's CDR3 is CATSDYRGSSYEQYF. The CDR3 DNA reads TGTGCCACCAGTGATTACCGGGGAAGCTCCTACGAGCAGTACTTC.

This chain links TRBV6-1 with TRBJ2-1; possibly TRBD1 for D (6 bases). Looked up from germline, CDR1 is MNHNS and CDR2 is SASEGT. V lost 7 bases, J lost 4 bases, and 14 bases lay in between. The CDR3 has 14 residues. CDR3 sequence: CASMAGDTYNEQFF. CDR3 DNA sequence: TGTGCCAGCATGGCAGGGGATACGTACAATGAGCAGTTCTTC.

The V call is TRBV14, the J call TRBJ2-1; D possibly corresponds to TRBD2 (5 bases). The CDR3 runs 12 residues. Trimming took 5 bases from V and 9 from J, leaving 11 bases between them. Looked up from germline, CDR1 is SGHDN and CDR2 is FVKESK. Here the CDR3 reads CASSTTRFEQFF. The CDR3 DNA follows: TGTGCCAGCAGCACTACTAGATTTGAGCAGTTCTTC.

The chain combines TRBV5-6 with TRBJ2-4, with 9 bases fitting TRBD2. J gave up 9 bases and V 2 bases, and 12 bases lay outside the gene matches. The CDR3 is made up of 16 amino acids. The germline CDR1 and CDR2 sequences are SGHDT and YYEEEE. The CDR3 nucleotides are TGTGCCAGCAGCTTCGAGTCTAGCGGGACCCGGGGCATTCAGTACTTC. This sequence encodes CASSFESSGTRGIQYF.

The V gene is TRBV25-1, the J gene TRBJ1-2, with D unresolved. Germline values: CDR1 MGHDK, CDR2 SYGVNS. This CDR3 region has 13 residues. The V end was cut by 6 bases, the J end by 8 bases, with 16 bases between. The CDR3 region is CASRPSGRWGYTF. CDR3 coding DNA: TGTGCCAGCAGACCCTCGGGGAGGTGGGGCTACACCTTC.

This chain joins TRBV5-6 and TRBJ2-7, with a possible D match to TRBD2 (5 bases). Germline V CDR1 and CDR2: SGHDT, YYEEEE. This CDR3 is 16 amino acids long. Trimming cost V 0 bases and J 0 bases, with 13 bases left between them. The CDR3 nucleotides read TGTGCCAGCAGCTTGGAGCTAGCCGGAAGCTCCTACGAGCAGTACTTC. Residues: CASSLELAGSSYEQYF.

Concerning this clone itself: The junction differs from germline at one of its ends, possibly a read error. V and J are TRBV5-4 and TRBJ1-2, with TRBD1 as a possible D gene (5 bases). The CDR3 extends over 13 amino acids. CDR1 and CDR2 (germline): SGHNT, YYREEE (reference sequence). The CDR3, as DNA: TGTGCCAGCACCTTGGACACCAGCTATGGCTACACCTTC. This codes for CASTLDTSYGYTF.

The chain joins TRBV27 to TRBJ2-2; D uncertain. The germline V gene encodes CDR1 MNHEY and CDR2 SMNVEV (reference sequence). The CDR3 has 13 amino acids. The ends were cut back, 3 bases at V and 6 bases at J, with 8 bases in the middle. The CDR3 sequence is CASSLVRSGELFF. Written as DNA, the CDR3 is TGTGCCAGCAGTTTGGTACGGTCCGGGGAGCTGTTTTTT.